This T cell receptor beta chain was captured by sequencing in a study of cytomegalovirus exposure and HLA in healthy donors. Study-wide points: Most TCR sequences were uncommon, yet certain public TCRs appeared in many donors.

The germline V gene has CDR1 MNHNY and CDR2 SVGAGI (reference sequence). The CDR3 has 13 amino acids. After removal of 0 bases from V and 15 bases from J, the junction contained 8 bases not matched to a gene. It was with 60 Vbeta and 13 Jbeta primers that the PCR ran. Repertoires were generated with immunoSEQ multiplex PCR, while TCRdb's copy carries only in-frame clones and drops some. Seen here are 210,000 or so clones, around 79% observed once, and the top ten hold around 2%. Turning to this clone: Its target is unknown.

This sequence joins TRBV6-6 and TRBJ2-1; 7 bases line up with TRBD1. Sequenced sample: PBMCs. The sequence was collected from a man aged 18 to 29 in good health and CMV-seronegative. The CDR3 region is CASSYSSIRGLFF. The CDR3 DNA follows: TGTGCCAGCAGTTACTCGAGTATCAGGGGGTTGTTCTTC.